The 20 T cell receptor beta chains below were found in one sample sequenced in a study of blood T cell repertoires in COVID-19. The table came from immunoSEQ multiplex PCR; TCRdb's copy has only in-frame clones and leaves some out. The data show 200,000 to 300,000 clones, roughly four fifths seen once. Sequenced: peripheral blood. The receptors stem from a woman of 80 years or more with COVID-19, enrolled during active disease.

This clone has only a few counts. V is TRBV6-5 and J is TRBJ1-4, with D perhaps matching TRBD1 (6 bases). V lost 7 bases to trimming and J lost 10 bases, with 22 bases between them. The germline V gene has CDR1 MNHEY and CDR2 SVGAGI. There are 15 residues in the CDR3. CDR3 loop: CASMRDGTPTGKLFF. In nucleotides, the CDR3 is TGTGCCAGCATGAGAGACGGGACACCCACGGGAAAACTGTTTTTT.

The chain uses TRBV19 and TRBJ2-7; no definite D call. Trimming stripped 3 bases from V and 0 bases from J, with 12 bases between. The V gene's germline CDR1 is LNHDA and CDR2 SQIVND (reference sequence). This CDR3 has 15 amino acids. CDR3 loop: CASSIRRSGSYEQYF. CDR3 coding DNA: TGTGCCAGTAGTATCAGACGGTCAGGCTCCTACGAGCAGTACTTC.

This clone appeared once. The J gene is TRBJ1-5, the V gene TRBV28; TRBD1 matches at 7 bases. Germline lookup yields CDR1 MDHEN and CDR2 SYDVKM. Losses at the gene ends were 10 bases for V and 4 bases for J; bases not matched to a gene: 7. This CDR3 is 13 amino acids long. The CDR3 DNA reads as TGTGCCATCCGGGACAGTTTAAATCAGCCCCAGCATTTT. It encodes CAIRDSLNQPQHF. Full variable domain (remainder filled in from reference TRBV28 and TRBJ1-5): DVKVTQSSRYLVKRTGEKVFLECVQDMDHENMFWYRQDPGLGLRLIYFSYDVKMKEKGDIPEGYSVSREKKERFSLILESASTNQTSMYLCAIRDSLNQPQHFGDGTRLSIL.

As for this clone: The sample carries other DNA sequences with the same CDR3. As DNA, the CDR3 is TGTGCCTGGAGTACAGGGACAGGGAGTACTGAAGCTTTCTTT. This gives the protein CAWSTGTGSTEAFF. This chain joins TRBV30 and TRBJ1-1, with 9 bases that match TRBD1. Germline trimming cut 2 bases from V and 5 bases from J; bases unmatched to any gene: 6. The CDR3 is 14 amino acids. Germline CDR1 reads GTSNPN; CDR2 reads SVGIG (reference sequence).

The rearrangement joins TRBV24-1 to TRBJ2-5, with D perhaps matching TRBD1 (6 bases). The CDR3 totals 16 residues. V gave up 4 bases and J gave up 5 bases, with 19 bases separating them. Germline values: CDR1 KGHDR, CDR2 SFDVKD. CDR3 DNA: TGTGCCACCAGTGACCCCCGATCGACCCAGGGGGAGACCCAGTACTTC. Residues: CATSDPRSTQGETQYF.

The chain couples TRBV11-3 to TRBJ2-3, with 15 bases identical to TRBD2. Germline V gene data show CDR1 as SGHNT and CDR2 as YENEEA. This CDR3 comprises 14 residues. V shed 3 bases, J shed 10 bases, and the junction held 2 bases outside the gene matches. The CDR3: CASSLGLAGGSQYF. The CDR3 bases are TGTGCCAGCAGCTTGGGACTAGCGGGAGGTTCGCAGTATTTT.

This clone was seen a handful of times. This chain connects TRBV19 to TRBJ2-1; TRBD2 agrees at 7 bases. Unmatched junction bases numbered 9, after V lost 6 bases and J lost 4 bases. This CDR3 region has 15 residues. The V gene's germline CDR1 is LNHDA and CDR2 SQIVND (reference sequence). The CDR3 coding sequence is TGTGCCAGTAGGCCTGGGACTAACGCGTACAATGAGCAGTTCTTC. Translated: CASRPGTNAYNEQFF.

The rearrangement joins TRBV4-1 to TRBJ2-1; TRBD1 is a possible D gene (6 bases). From germline, CDR1 is MGHRA and CDR2 YSYEKL. V lost 3 bases and J lost 3, with 12 bases in between. The CDR3 has 15 amino acids. DNA for the CDR3: TGCGCCAGCAGCCACCCCGACAGGCTCTACAATGAGCAGTTCTTC. It specifies CASSHPDRLYNEQFF.

CDR3 in amino acids: CASSYLGGGNIQYF. CDR3 DNA sequence: TGTGCCAGCAGTTACCTAGGGGGTGGAAACATTCAGTACTTC. The chain links TRBV6-5 to TRBJ2-4; TRBD1 might be the D (6 bases). This CDR3 spans 14 amino acids. Germline CDR1 and CDR2: MNHEY and SVGAGI. Between the trimmed V and J ends, which lost 2 bases and 6 bases, there was a span of 11 bases.

The gene calls are TRBV7-3 and TRBJ2-5, with no clear D. V lost 0 bases and J lost 5, with 13 bases in between. CDR3 length: 15 amino acids. Per the germline V gene, CDR1 is SGHTA and CDR2 is FQGTGA. Here the CDR3 reads CASSLTAQPRETQYF. CDR3 coding DNA: TGTGCCAGCAGCTTAACGGCGCAGCCGAGGGAGACCCAGTACTTC.

The chain links TRBV9 to TRBJ1-2, with D perhaps matching TRBD1 (5 bases). V was trimmed by 0 bases and J by 7 bases, leaving 16 bases between them. The CDR3 is 15 amino acids. Germline lookup yields CDR1 SGDLS and CDR2 YYNGEE. The CDR3 sequence is CASSVAGGEAGGYTF. CDR3 DNA: TGTGCCAGCAGCGTAGCTGGAGGGGAGGCGGGTGGCTACACCTTC.

The V and J genes are TRBV5-4 and TRBJ2-2, with 7 bases that match TRBD2. The CDR3 is made up of 15 amino acids. V was clipped by 3 bases and J by 10 bases; unmatched bases: 12. The germline CDR1 and CDR2 sequences are SGHNT and YYREEE (reference sequence). In DNA, the CDR3 is TGTGCCAGCAGCTCAAGGGACTGGGGGGGAATGGAGCTGTTTTTT. This encodes CASSSRDWGGMELFF.

The chain has TRBV7-9 and TRBJ2-7; TRBD1 matches 8 bases. J lost 2 bases, V lost 5 bases, and 11 bases had no gene match. Per the germline V gene, CDR1 is SEHNR and CDR2 is FQNEAQ (reference sequence). This CDR3 comprises 16 residues. This CDR3 is CASSRVWTGTTYEQYF. DNA for the CDR3: TGTGCCAGCAGCCGGGTTTGGACAGGGACCACCTACGAGCAGTACTTC.

The V gene is TRBV30, the J gene TRBJ2-1; 11 bases align to TRBD1. Germline V gives CDR1 GTSNPN, CDR2 SVGIG (reference sequence). The CDR3 sequence is 15 residues long. V dropped 3 bases and J dropped 2; count of bases not matched to a gene: 3. CDR3 loop: CAWSSGQGAYNEQFF. CDR3 nucleotide sequence: TGTGCCTGGAGCTCGGGACAGGGGGCCTACAATGAGCAGTTCTTC.

The rearrangement uses TRBV3-1 (or the pseudogene TRBV3-2) and TRBJ1-1; no firm D call. Germline loops: CDR1 LGHDT, CDR2 YNNKEL (reference sequence). The CDR3 extends over 13 amino acids. Trimming removed 3 bases from V and 3 bases from J, with 8 bases in between. The CDR3 loop reads CASSQRGDTEAFF. DNA of the CDR3: TGTGCCAGCAGCCAGAGAGGTGACACTGAAGCTTTCTTT.

V and J are TRBV27 and TRBJ1-5, with 7 bases that match TRBD1. Germline-derived CDR1 and CDR2 are MNHEY and SMNVEV (reference sequence). CDR3 length: 15 amino acids. V lost 4 bases to trimming and J lost 6 bases; unmatched junction nucleotides: 9. The CDR3: CASSSTGRTAQPQHF. For the CDR3, the DNA is TGTGCCAGCAGTTCGACAGGGAGGACGGCTCAGCCCCAGCATTTT.

The J gene is TRBJ1-1, the V gene TRBV2; D may be TRBD1 (6 bases). V dropped 4 bases and J dropped 3 bases, with 12 bases sitting between them. The germline CDR1 and CDR2 sequences are SNHLY and FYNNEI. This CDR3 spans 14 amino acids. In DNA form, the CDR3 reads TGTGCCAGCAGTGCAAACAGGGATGACACTGAAGCTTTCTTT. Its protein product is CASSANRDDTEAFF.

V usage is TRBV13 and J usage is TRBJ2-3, with 8 bases that match TRBD2. The CDR3 totals 17 residues. Germline values: CDR1 PRHDT, CDR2 FYEKMQ (reference sequence). V shed 0 bases, J shed 5 bases, and the junction held 10 bases outside the gene matches. The CDR3 loop reads CASSLGLSGGTLDTQYF. The CDR3 coding sequence is TGTGCCAGCAGCTTAGGCCTCTCGGGAGGGACCTTAGATACGCAGTATTTT.

The gene calls are TRBV9 and TRBJ1-3; unclear D gene. V was clipped by 2 bases and J by 4 bases, with 10 bases between them. CDR1 and CDR2 from the germline V gene are SGDLS and YYNGEE. The CDR3 consists of 14 residues. CDR3 nucleotide sequence: TGTGCCAGCAGCGTCGAGGGTAACGGAAACACCATATATTTT. It is translated as CASSVEGNGNTIYF.

The CDR3 spells CASSIDAGGNTEAFF. CDR3 DNA: TGTGCCAGTAGTATTGACGCTGGCGGGAACACTGAAGCTTTCTTT. The chain recombines TRBV19 with TRBJ1-1; the D is unclear. The V gene's germline CDR1 is LNHDA and CDR2 SQIVND (reference sequence). The V end was cut by 3 bases, the J end by 1 base, with 12 bases between. The CDR3 is 15 residues long.